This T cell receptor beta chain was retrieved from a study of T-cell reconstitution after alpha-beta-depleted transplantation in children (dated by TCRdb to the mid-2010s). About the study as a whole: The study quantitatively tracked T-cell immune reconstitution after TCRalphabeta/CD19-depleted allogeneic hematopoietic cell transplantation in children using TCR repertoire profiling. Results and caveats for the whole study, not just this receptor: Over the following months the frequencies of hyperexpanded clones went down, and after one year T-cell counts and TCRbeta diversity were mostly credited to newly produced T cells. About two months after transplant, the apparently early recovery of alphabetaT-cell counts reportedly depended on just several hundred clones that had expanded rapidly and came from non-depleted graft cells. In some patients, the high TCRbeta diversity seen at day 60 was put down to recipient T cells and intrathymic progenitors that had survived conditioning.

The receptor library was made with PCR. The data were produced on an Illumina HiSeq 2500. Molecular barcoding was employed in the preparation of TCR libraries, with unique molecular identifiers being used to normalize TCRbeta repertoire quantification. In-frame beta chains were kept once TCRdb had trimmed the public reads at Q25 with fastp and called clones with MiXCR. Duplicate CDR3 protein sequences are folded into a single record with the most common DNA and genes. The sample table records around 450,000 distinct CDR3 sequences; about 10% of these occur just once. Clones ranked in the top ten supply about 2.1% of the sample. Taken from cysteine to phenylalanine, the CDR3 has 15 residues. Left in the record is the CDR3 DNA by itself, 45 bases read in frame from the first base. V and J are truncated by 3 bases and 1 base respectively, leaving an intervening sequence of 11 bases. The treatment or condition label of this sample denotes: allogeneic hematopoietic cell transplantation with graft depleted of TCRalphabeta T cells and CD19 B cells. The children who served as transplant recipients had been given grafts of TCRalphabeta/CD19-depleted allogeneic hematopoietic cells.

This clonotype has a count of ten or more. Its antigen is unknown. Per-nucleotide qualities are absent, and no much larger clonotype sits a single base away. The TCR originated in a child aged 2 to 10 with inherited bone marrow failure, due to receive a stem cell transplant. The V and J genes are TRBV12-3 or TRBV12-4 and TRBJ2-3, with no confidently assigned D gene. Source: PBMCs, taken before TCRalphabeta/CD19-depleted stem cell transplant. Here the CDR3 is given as CASSFLPQGTDTQYF. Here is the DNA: TGTGCCAGCAGTTTCTTGCCCCAGGGCACAGATACGCAGTATTTT.